The 15 T cell receptor beta chains listed next were all sequenced from one sample in a study of CXCR3-negative and CXCR3-positive naive CD8 T cells. Via 5' RACE with UMI labels, TRB cDNA libraries were prepared. TCRdb reworked the 5' RACE reads into one entry per CDR3 protein, no DNA. This sample lists about 130,000 distinct CDR3 sequences; its ten largest clones have less than 0.55%. Material: naive CXCR3- CD8+ T cells from blood. Subset indicated: CD45RO-CCR7+CD27+CD95- naive CD8+ T cells lacking CXCR3 (TNR3-). These receptors were obtained from a human donor in good health. Some clones in this sample may be carry-over from other donors' samples.

The rearrangement uses TRBV28 and TRBJ2-6. Germline values: CDR1 MDHEN, CDR2 SYDVKM. CDR3 length: 18 amino acids. CDR3 loop: CASSLWTALSSGANVLTF.

This rearrangement joins TRBV9 to TRBJ2-2; absent DNA, TCRdb's TRBD2 call cannot be checked. The CDR3 consists of 16 residues. Germline values: CDR1 SGDLS, CDR2 YYNGEE. The CDR3 is CASSQLTSANTGELFF.

V and J are TRBV29-1 and TRBJ2-7. CDR3 size: 13 residues. In germline, CDR1 is SQVTM, CDR2 ANQGSEA. The CDR3 sequence: CSVSHASSYEQYF.

The J gene is TRBJ2-2, the V gene TRBV5-1; no DNA is available, so the TRBD2 call from TCRdb remains unchecked. Looked up from germline, CDR1 is SGHRS and CDR2 is YFSETQ. The CDR3 extends over 14 amino acids. The CDR3 sequence is CASSLVSATGELFF.

V usage is TRBV7-9 and J usage is TRBJ1-1. CDR3 size: 12 residues. Germline CDR1 reads SEHNR; CDR2 reads FQNEAQ (reference sequence). The CDR3 here is CASHTMTTEAFF.

V usage is TRBV7-9 and J usage is TRBJ2-1; TCRdb lists TRBD1, though no DNA is available to test this call. From germline, CDR1 is SEHNR and CDR2 FQNEAQ (reference sequence). The CDR3 extends over 14 amino acids. This chain's CDR3 is CASSPPGNHNEQFF.

The V call is TRBV12-3 or TRBV12-4, the J call TRBJ2-5; TCRdb calls TRBD2, which cannot be checked without DNA. The CDR3 consists of 13 residues. This CDR3 is CASSQSPGETQYF.

This sequence joins TRBV20-1 and TRBJ2-3; TCRdb selects TRBD1, and the lack of DNA leaves this call unchecked. Germline V gene lookup returns CDR1 DFQATT and CDR2 SNEGSKA (reference sequence). The CDR3 loop spans 13 amino acids. The CDR3 is CSAGDRVQDTQYF.

The rearrangement uses TRBV5-5 and TRBJ2-7; the D gene TCRdb calls, TRBD1, cannot be checked with no DNA. Germline V gene sequence: CDR1 SGHKS, CDR2 YYEKEE (reference sequence). CDR3 length equals 14 residues. This CDR3 reads CASSLGGTGYEQYF.

J is TRBJ1-2 and V is TRBV20-1; TCRdb's D call, TRBD1, is unchecked because there is no DNA. CDR1 is DFQATT and CDR2 is SNEGSKA in the germline V gene (reference sequence). The CDR3 spans 15 residues. The CDR3 loop is CSARDPGTDIYGYTF.

CDR3 in amino acids: CASSKGDETQYF. V and J are TRBV9 and TRBJ2-5; TCRdb's D call of TRBD1 is untestable without DNA. The CDR3 extends over 12 amino acids. Germline-derived CDR1 and CDR2 are SGDLS and YYNGEE.

The chain combines TRBV14 with TRBJ2-2; TCRdb selects TRBD1, and the lack of DNA leaves this call unchecked. This CDR3 region has 16 residues. Per the germline V gene, CDR1 is SGHDN and CDR2 is FVKESK. The CDR3 is CAIPQGCNRDTGELFF. Using reference TRBV14 and TRBJ2-2 for the parts outside the CDR3, the full variable domain is EAGVTQFPSHSVIEKGQTVTLRCDPISGHDNLYWYRRVMGKEIKFLLHFVKESKQDESGMPNNRFLAERTGGTYSTLKVQPAELEDSGVYFCAIPQGCNRDTGELFFGEGSRLTVL.

The CDR3 here is CASSLAAGGPGEQYF. This chain links TRBV5-4 with TRBJ2-7; lacking DNA, the TRBD2 call made by TCRdb goes unchecked. The length of the CDR3 is 15 residues. Per germline, CDR1 SGHNT and CDR2 YYREEE (reference sequence).

This chain links TRBV4-1 with TRBJ2-1; the D call of TRBD2 rests on TCRdb alone, since no DNA is present to check it. The V gene's germline CDR1 is MGHRA and CDR2 YSYEKL. This CDR3 has 13 amino acids. The CDR3 protein is CASSQLREDEQFF.

CDR3: CASSLPSGGLNTGELFF. The chain has TRBV28 and TRBJ2-2; TCRdb's D call of TRBD2 is untestable without DNA. The CDR3 loop spans 17 amino acids. Germline V gene lookup returns CDR1 MDHEN and CDR2 SYDVKM.